A selection of T cell receptor beta chains follows, all from one sample in a study of early T cells in non-severe SARS-CoV-2 infection. Using its own MiXCR run on the 5' RACE reads, TCRdb lists one record per CDR3 protein. In the table there are about 36,000 distinct CDR3 sequences, more than 8% of which are singletons. The sequenced sample was whole blood. The receptors derive from an adult who was a healthcare worker with PCR-confirmed SARS-CoV-2 infection or an uninfected control (not recorded which). Both conserved end residues are part of each CDR3.

V: TRBV5-6; J: TRBJ1-5; CDR3: CASSLNRGVDNQPQHF
V: TRBV20-1; J: TRBJ2-7; CDR3: CSAPGEGIYEQYF
V: TRBV10-2; J: TRBJ2-7; CDR3: CASSLGSSYEQYF
V: TRBV28; J: TRBJ1-1; CDR3: CASTQRRNPNTEAFF
V: TRBV6-2/TRBV6-3; J: TRBJ2-3; CDR3: CASRKRRGDIVTDTQYF
V: TRBV9; J: TRBJ1-2; CDR3: CASSAWDRAFYGYTF
V: TRBV7-3; J: TRBJ1-1; CDR3: CASNPIERANTEAFF
V: TRBV5-5; J: TRBJ2-3; CDR3: CASSQGLAGSTDTQYF
V: TRBV28; J: TRBJ2-2; CDR3: CASTSGRGRAGELFF
V: TRBV7-2; J: TRBJ2-7; CDR3: CASSLARDGEYF
V: TRBV6-5; J: TRBJ1-2; CDR3: CASSGRTGGTKNYGYTF
V: TRBV5-1; J: TRBJ1-2; CDR3: CASSPGTGHNYGYTF
V: TRBV7-8; J: TRBJ1-3; CDR3: CASSPGGGRELGNTIYF
V: TRBV2; J: TRBJ2-5; CDR3: CASSEFAAGRETQYF
V: TRBV4-2; J: TRBJ1-3; CDR3: CASSRGLPEGNTIYF
V: TRBV29-1; J: TRBJ2-7; CDR3: CSVEFLDRYEQYF
V: TRBV28; J: TRBJ2-7; CDR3: CASSPPGTGQYEQYF
V: TRBV7-9; J: TRBJ2-6; CDR3: CASSIRTGPSSGANVLTF
V: TRBV4-3; J: TRBJ2-3; CDR3: CASSQDYRRGGVTDTQYF
V: TRBV29-1; J: TRBJ2-1; CDR3: CSVRKGQSYNEQFF
V: TRBV5-1; J: TRBJ2-1; CDR3: CASSLGQATNEQFF
V: TRBV7-2; J: TRBJ2-3; CDR3: CASGGFSTDTQYF
V: TRBV20-1; J: TRBJ2-7; CDR3: CSARLGPYEQYF
V: TRBV12-3/TRBV12-4; J: TRBJ1-1; CDR3: CASSPRGEGTAFF